The subject of this entry is one T cell receptor (beta chain). What it recognizes is unknown. The junction departs from the called germline gene at one end, perhaps through a read error. The data originate from a study of T-cell memory formation after mild COVID-19. Using its own MiXCR run on the 5' RACE reads, TCRdb lists one record per CDR3 protein. The top ten clones hold about an eighth of a sample with over 400,000 distinct CDR3 sequences, more than 20% of them seen once. In germline, CDR1 is DFQATT, CDR2 SNEGSKA (reference sequence). This CDR3 has 18 residues. Study outcomes and limitations: A second wave expanding day 15 to 37 was CD4+-biased; contracting clones were balanced.

The clonotype was recovered from an adult woman who had mild COVID-19 (a few samples of this study predate the infection). Cell type and time point are not known. The rearrangement links TRBV20-1 to TRBJ1-5, with D possibly TRBD1 on 5 matching bases. The sample taken for sequencing was PBMCs or a T cell subset sorted from them (not recorded which). The CDR3 bases are TGCAGTGCTAGAGATACGGACACAGAGTTCCATAGCAATCAGACCCAGCATTTT. It encodes CSARDTDTEFHSNQTQHF.